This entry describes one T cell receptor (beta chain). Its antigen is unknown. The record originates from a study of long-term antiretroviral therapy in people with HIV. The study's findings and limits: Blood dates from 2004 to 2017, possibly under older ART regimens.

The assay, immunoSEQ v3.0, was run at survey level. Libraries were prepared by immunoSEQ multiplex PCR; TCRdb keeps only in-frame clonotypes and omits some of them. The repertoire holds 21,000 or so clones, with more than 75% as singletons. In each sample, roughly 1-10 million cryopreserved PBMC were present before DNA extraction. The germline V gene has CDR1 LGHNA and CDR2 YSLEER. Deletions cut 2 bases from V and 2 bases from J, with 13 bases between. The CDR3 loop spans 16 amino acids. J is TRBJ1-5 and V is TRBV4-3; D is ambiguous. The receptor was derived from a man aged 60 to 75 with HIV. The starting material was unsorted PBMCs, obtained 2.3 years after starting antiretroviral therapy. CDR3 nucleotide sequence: TGCGCCAGCAGCCAAATGCCCATTCAGGGCAATCAGCCCCAGCATTTT. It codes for CASSQMPIQGNQPQHF.